This T cell receptor (beta chain) appears in the sequencing data of a study of T cells after yellow fever vaccination. MiXCR, applied by TCRdb to the 5' RACE reads, yields one record per CDR3 protein. The repertoire includes around 600,000 distinct CDR3 sequences, roughly 12% of them detected once, and about 16% sits in the top ten. This clonotype was seen a few times. The sequence came from a man aged 25-45 years who received the YFV17D yellow fever vaccine. Here the sequenced sample was PBMCs, taken on the day of the yellow fever booster vaccination.

This chain's CDR3 is CASSVGRADGYTF. The CDR3 nucleotides are TGTGCCAGCAGCGTAGGGAGGGCCGATGGCTACACCTTC. The J gene is TRBJ1-2, the V gene TRBV9; D is ambiguous. Germline values: CDR1 SGDLS, CDR2 YYNGEE. This CDR3 contains 13 residues. V lost 0 bases and J 6 bases, leaving 9 bases between the germline ends.